This T cell receptor beta chain was profiled in a study of T-cell reconstitution after alpha-beta-depleted transplantation in children. Study-wide results and caveats: After transplant, high TCRbeta diversity at day 60 in some patients arose from surviving recipient T cells and thymic progenitors. At around two months after transplant, the alpha-beta T cells were reportedly derived from several hundred expanded clones that came from non-depleted graft cells. Most T-cell counts and diversity one year after the transplant came from T cells that were newly produced.

Remarks on this clonotype: What it binds is unknown.

Preparation of the TCRbeta library involved a method that used unique molecular identifiers. From the PCR reads, TCRdb called clonotypes with MiXCR, one entry per CDR3 protein. The sample lists 300,000 to 350,000 distinct CDR3 sequences; roughly 15% were seen once. Germline V gives CDR1 MNHEY, CDR2 SVGAGI. The CDR3 is 14 residues long. Trimming took 6 bases from V and 8 from J; bases not matched to a gene: 10. The origin of this receptor is a male patient between 2 and 9 years old who had a stem cell transplant for acute lymphoblastic leukemia, so the T cells may come from the graft donor. Sequenced here: PBMCs, mostly from graft donor cells, sampled 360 days after TCRalphabeta/CD19-depleted stem cell transplant. The chain carries TRBV6-5 and TRBJ1-1, with 9 bases aligning to TRBD1. The CDR3 nucleotides read TGTGCCAGCAGCGCCCTGGACGGGACAGGGGAAGCTTTCTTT. Its protein is CASSALDGTGEAFF.